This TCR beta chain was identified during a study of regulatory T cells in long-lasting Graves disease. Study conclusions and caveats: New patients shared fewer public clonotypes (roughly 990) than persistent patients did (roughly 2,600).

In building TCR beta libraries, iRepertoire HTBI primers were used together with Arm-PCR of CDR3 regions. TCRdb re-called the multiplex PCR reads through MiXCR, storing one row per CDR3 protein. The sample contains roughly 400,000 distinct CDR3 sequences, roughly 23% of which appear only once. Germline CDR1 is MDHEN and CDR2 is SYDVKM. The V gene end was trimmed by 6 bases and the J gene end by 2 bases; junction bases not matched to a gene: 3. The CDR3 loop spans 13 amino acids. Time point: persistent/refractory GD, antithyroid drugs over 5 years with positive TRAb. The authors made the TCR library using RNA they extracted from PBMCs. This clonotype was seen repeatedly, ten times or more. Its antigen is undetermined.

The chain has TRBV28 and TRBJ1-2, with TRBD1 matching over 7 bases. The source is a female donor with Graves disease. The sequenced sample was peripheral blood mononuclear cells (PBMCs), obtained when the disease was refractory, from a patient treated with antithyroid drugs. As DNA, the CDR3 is TGTGCCAGCAGCGGGGGACAGAACTATGGCTACACCTTC. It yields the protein CASSGGQNYGYTF.